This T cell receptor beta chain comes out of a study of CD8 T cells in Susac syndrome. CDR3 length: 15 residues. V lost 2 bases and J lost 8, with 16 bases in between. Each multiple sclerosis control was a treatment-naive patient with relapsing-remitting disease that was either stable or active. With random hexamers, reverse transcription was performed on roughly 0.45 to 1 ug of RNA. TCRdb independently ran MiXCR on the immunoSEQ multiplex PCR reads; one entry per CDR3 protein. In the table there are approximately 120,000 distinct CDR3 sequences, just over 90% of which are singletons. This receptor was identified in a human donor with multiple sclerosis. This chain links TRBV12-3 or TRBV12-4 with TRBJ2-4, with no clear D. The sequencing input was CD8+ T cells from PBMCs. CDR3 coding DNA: TGTGCCAGCAGTTTACGACCCAGCCCCCTTGACATTCAGTACTTC. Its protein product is CASSLRPSPLDIQYF.